A single sample gave rise to the 21 T cell receptor beta chains below, sequenced in a study of T cell responses to AZD1222 COVID-19 vaccine (dated by TCRdb to 2020 to 2023). This specimen's time point label, interpreted: baseline before first vaccination. The library was prepared using the immunoSEQ multiplex PCR assay. In its TCRdb copy, this immuneACCESS table keeps in-frame sequences only and misses some clones. Where compared with another copy, unresolved V genes explain less than half of these, and the others have no known cause. The sample profile shows 75,000 to 90,000 clones; around 88% of them were found once. The ten biggest clones cover approximately 9% of the sample. Sequenced material: peripheral blood, taken on day 0 of AZD1222 vaccination. The receptors come from an adult in good health.

The chain combines TRBV3-1 (or the pseudogene TRBV3-2) with TRBJ1-1; a possible D gene is TRBD1 (6 bases). V lost 4 bases, J lost 4 bases, and 16 bases lay in between. This CDR3 contains 15 residues. Germline-derived CDR1 and CDR2 are LGHDT and YNNKEL (reference sequence). The CDR3: CASSRVRGGGTEAFF. CDR3 in DNA: TGTGCCAGCAGCCGGGTCAGGGGTGGTGGCACTGAAGCTTTCTTT.

The rearrangement joins TRBV19 to TRBJ2-3; D is tentatively TRBD1 or TRBD2 (5 bases each). CDR1 and CDR2 from the germline V gene are LNHDA and SQIVND (reference sequence). V was trimmed by 1 base and J by 4 bases, leaving 9 bases between them. The CDR3 extends over 14 amino acids. The CDR3 sequence: CASSIGRDADTQYF. The CDR3 nucleotides are TGTGCCAGTAGTATAGGCAGGGACGCAGATACGCAGTATTTT.

The genes are TRBV5-1 and TRBJ2-1, with 7 bases aligning to TRBD2. From germline, CDR1 is SGHRS and CDR2 YFSETQ. The junction had 5 bases not matched to a gene; V was cut back by 5 bases and J by 3 bases. This CDR3 has 14 residues. CDR3: CASSVGDYYNEQFF. In nucleotides, the CDR3 is TGCGCCAGCAGTGTCGGGGACTACTACAATGAGCAGTTCTTC.

The chain recombines TRBV10-2 with TRBJ2-7, with TRBD1 matching over 8 bases. The V and J ends lost 8 bases and 4 bases, in that order; junction bases with no gene match: 4. The CDR3 has 12 residues. The germline V gene encodes CDR1 WSHSY and CDR2 SAAADI. The CDR3 DNA is TGCGCCAGCGGACAGGGTTGGTACGAGCAGTACTTC. It yields the protein CASGQGWYEQYF.

This chain connects TRBV5-1 to TRBJ1-2, with D possibly TRBD1 on 5 matching bases. CDR1 is SGHRS and CDR2 is YFSETQ in the germline V gene. The CDR3 extends over 13 amino acids. Trimming stripped 3 bases from V and 1 base from J, with 7 bases between. CDR3 in DNA: TGCGCCAGCAGCTCAGGGATTAACTATGGCTACACCTTC. It specifies CASSSGINYGYTF.

The chain uses TRBV19 and TRBJ1-5; no firm D call. Per the germline V gene, CDR1 is LNHDA and CDR2 is SQIVND (reference sequence). V was pared by 7 bases and J by 5 bases, with 12 bases between. The CDR3 is 13 amino acids. CDR3 DNA sequence: TGTGCCAGTAATCTGGGGTTCGATCAGCCCCAGCATTTT. Encoded protein: CASNLGFDQPQHF.

The CDR3 bases are TGTGCCAGTAATCGGGAGGCGGGGGTCAACACTGAAGCTTTCTTT. Protein sequence: CASNREAGVNTEAFF. The V gene is TRBV19, the J gene TRBJ1-1, with D maybe TRBD1 (5 bases). Germline V lookup: CDR1 LNHDA, CDR2 SQIVND (reference sequence). Trimming stripped 7 bases from V and 2 bases from J, with 17 bases between. This CDR3 comprises 15 residues.

A single count supports this clone. J is TRBJ2-7 and V is TRBV4-1; TRBD2 agrees at 15 bases. Germline trimming cut 4 bases from V and 4 bases from J; bases unmatched to any gene: 5. The length of the CDR3 is 16 residues. Per the germline V gene, CDR1 is MGHRA and CDR2 is YSYEKL. As DNA, the CDR3 is TGCGCCAGCAGCCCCCCCGGGACTAGCGGGAGGTACGAGCAGTACTTC. Protein sequence: CASSPPGTSGRYEQYF.

The V gene is TRBV27, the J gene TRBJ1-6, with D maybe TRBD1 (6 bases). V lost 3 bases, J lost 9 bases, and 12 bases lay in between. Germline loops: CDR1 MNHEY, CDR2 SMNVEV (reference sequence). This CDR3 is 14 amino acids long. The CDR3 nucleotides read TGTGCCAGCAGTTTCGGGGGCGCGGGTTCACCCCTCCACTTT. It codes for CASSFGGAGSPLHF.

The genes are TRBV2 and TRBJ1-2; D call uncertain. There are 15 residues in the CDR3. Germline V lookup: CDR1 SNHLY, CDR2 FYNNEI. Deletions cut 3 bases from V and 4 bases from J, with 15 bases between. This CDR3 is CASSEVTTQAYGYTF. CDR3 nucleotide sequence: TGTGCCAGCAGTGAGGTTACAACCCAAGCCTATGGCTACACCTTC.

CDR3 residues: CATRAGGSYNEQFF. The CDR3 region has the DNA TGTGCCACCAGGGCTGGCGGCTCCTACAATGAGCAGTTCTTC. The chain carries TRBV24-1 and TRBJ2-1; no clear D. In germline, CDR1 is KGHDR, CDR2 SFDVKD. Trimming pared 7 bases from V and 0 bases from J, leaving 9 bases between. This CDR3 region has 14 residues.

This rearrangement joins TRBV2 to TRBJ2-2; tentatively, D is TRBD1 (6 bases). CDR3 length: 14 residues. Per germline, CDR1 SNHLY and CDR2 FYNNEI. Trimming cost V 7 bases and J 1 base, with 10 bases left between them. CDR3 residues: CASIPTGNTGELFF. In DNA, the CDR3 is TGTGCCAGCATTCCGACAGGGAACACCGGGGAGCTGTTTTTT.

This chain uses TRBV29-1 with TRBJ1-2; no definite D call. In germline, CDR1 is SQVTM, CDR2 ANQGSEA. V was shortened by 5 bases and J by 4 bases, with 5 bases between the two germline ends. The CDR3 spans 10 residues. CDR3 DNA: TGCAGCGTTAAGTCCTATGGCTACACCTTC. This sequence encodes CSVKSYGYTF.

This clone appeared a few times. The chain carries TRBV28 and TRBJ2-2; tentatively, D is TRBD1 (6 bases). Deletions cut 6 bases from V and 1 base from J, with 12 bases between. Per germline, CDR1 MDHEN and CDR2 SYDVKM. CDR3 size: 15 residues. The CDR3 loop reads CASSRRQENTGELFF. Here the CDR3 DNA reads TGTGCCAGCAGCCGGAGACAGGAGAACACCGGGGAGCTGTTTTTT.

The rearrangement links TRBV5-1 to TRBJ2-7, with a possible D match to TRBD2 (5 bases). V dropped 4 bases and J dropped 1 base, with 15 bases sitting between them. The CDR3 sequence is 15 residues long. Germline lookup yields CDR1 SGHRS and CDR2 YFSETQ. The CDR3 loop reads CASSPSGGRSYEQYF. For the CDR3, the DNA is TGCGCCAGCAGCCCTTCTGGCGGGCGTTCCTACGAGCAGTACTTC. The full variable domain, its missing parts supplied by reference TRBV5-1 and TRBJ2-7, is KAGVTQTPRYLIKTRGQQVTLSCSPISGHRSVSWYQQTPGQGLQFLFEYFSETQRNKGNFPGRFSGRQFSNSRSEMNVSTLELGDSALYLCASSPSGGRSYEQYFGPGTRLTVT.

The J gene is TRBJ1-2, the V gene TRBV7-3, with D maybe TRBD1 (5 bases). The CDR3 is 12 residues long. Germline V gives CDR1 SGHTA, CDR2 FQGTGA. Trimming removed 3 bases at V and 5 bases at J, with 7 bases between. The CDR3 loop is CASSLGPYGYTF. For the CDR3, the DNA is TGTGCCAGCAGCTTGGGGCCATATGGCTACACCTTC.

V gene TRBV11-3 combines with J gene TRBJ2-7; D gene unclear. Germline-derived CDR1 and CDR2 are SGHNT and YENEEA. Trimming pared 2 bases from V and 1 base from J, leaving 9 bases between. CDR3 length: 14 amino acids. The CDR3 bases are TGTGCCAGCAGCTTACTCGGTCAGTCCTACGAGCAGTACTTC. Amino acid sequence: CASSLLGQSYEQYF.

The chain employs TRBV5-1 and TRBJ2-4, with D hard to call. This CDR3 is built from 14 residues. Trimming left V 0 bases short and J 8 bases short, with 12 bases between. In germline, CDR1 is SGHRS, CDR2 YFSETQ. The CDR3, as DNA: TGCGCCAGCAGCTTGGGGCAGGATAACGACATTCAGTACTTC. As protein: CASSLGQDNDIQYF. The full variable domain, completed using reference TRBV5-1 and TRBJ2-4, is KAGVTQTPRYLIKTRGQQVTLSCSPISGHRSVSWYQQTPGQGLQFLFEYFSETQRNKGNFPGRFSGRQFSNSRSEMNVSTLELGDSALYLCASSLGQDNDIQYFGAGTRLSVL.

The rearrangement joins TRBV3-1 (or the pseudogene TRBV3-2) to TRBJ2-7; D gene uncertain. The ends were cut back, 3 bases at V and 2 bases at J, with 11 bases in the middle. The CDR3 contains 14 residues. Germline V gene sequence: CDR1 LGHDT, CDR2 YNNKEL (reference sequence). CDR3 nucleotide sequence: TGTGCCAGCAGCCATTCGTACCGCCCCTACGAGCAGTACTTC. Amino acid sequence: CASSHSYRPYEQYF.

The chain has TRBV5-1 and TRBJ1-1, with D hard to call. Germline CDR1 is SGHRS and CDR2 is YFSETQ. Trimming took 0 bases from V and 1 from J, leaving 7 bases between them. The CDR3 has 14 amino acids. The CDR3 nucleotides read TGCGCCAGCAGCTTGGCGAACAGGAACACTGAAGCTTTCTTT. Its translation is CASSLANRNTEAFF.

This chain connects TRBV6-6 to TRBJ2-7, with 7 nucleotides matching TRBD1. The V and J ends lost 9 bases and 0 bases, in that order; junction bases with no gene match: 5. Looked up from germline, CDR1 is MNHNY and CDR2 is SVGAGI (reference sequence). The CDR3 is 13 amino acids. The DNA of the CDR3 is TGTGCCAGTTATCGACAGGGCTCCTACGAGCAGTACTTC. Translation gives CASYRQGSYEQYF.